This T cell receptor beta chain was captured in a study of control samples from healthy donors and cancer patients. CDR1 and CDR2 (germline): LNHNV, YYDKDF (reference sequence). This CDR3 region has 14 residues. J gave up 9 bases and V 2 bases, and 6 bases lay outside the gene matches. The table came from immunoSEQ multiplex PCR; TCRdb's copy has only in-frame clones and leaves some out. The sample consists of about 55,000 clones, roughly 96% of them appearing once. The chain couples TRBV15 to TRBJ2-2; TRBD1 aligns across 7 bases. Input material: blood. This TCR was sampled from a man younger than 45 in good health. The CDR3 DNA reads as TGTGCCACCAGCAGATCCGAGGGGGCGCGGGAGCTGTTTTTT. Protein: CATSRSEGARELFF.